The T cell receptor (beta chain) under discussion was sequenced for a study of blood T cell repertoires in COVID-19. Looking at the study overall: The study drew acute and convalescent COVID-19 samples from the United States, Italy and Spain. Sample material is recorded as cDNA or gDNA derived from T cells, B-cell-depleted T cells, or PBMCs.

V was pared by 6 bases and J by 0 bases, with 12 bases between. Germline values: CDR1 MDHEN, CDR2 SYDVKM. The CDR3 is 15 amino acids. This clone was observed once. Here immunoSEQ multiplex PCR was the method, and the copy in TCRdb shows in-frame clones only, minus some. The table lists under 150,000 clones, 76% of them singletons. The sequencing sample was made of peripheral blood. This sequence originates from a woman of 80 years or more with active or convalescent COVID-19. V usage is TRBV28 and J usage is TRBJ2-1, with D possibly matching TRBD2 (6 bases). CDR3 sequence reads: CASSPAGLSYNEQFF. In nucleotides, the CDR3 is TGTGCCAGCAGCCCAGCGGGCCTCTCCTACAATGAGCAGTTCTTC.